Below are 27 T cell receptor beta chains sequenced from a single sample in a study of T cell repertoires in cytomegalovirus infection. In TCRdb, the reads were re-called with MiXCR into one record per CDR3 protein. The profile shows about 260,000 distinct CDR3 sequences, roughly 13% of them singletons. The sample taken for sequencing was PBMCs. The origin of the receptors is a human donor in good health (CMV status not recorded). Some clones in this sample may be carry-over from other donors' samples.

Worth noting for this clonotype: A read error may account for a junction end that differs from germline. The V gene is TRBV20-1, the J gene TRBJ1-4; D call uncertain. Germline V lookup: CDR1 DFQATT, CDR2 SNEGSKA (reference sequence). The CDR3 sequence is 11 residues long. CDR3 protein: CSAMRRDEGLF. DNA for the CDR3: TGCAGTGCCATGAGGAGAGACGAAGGACTTTTT.

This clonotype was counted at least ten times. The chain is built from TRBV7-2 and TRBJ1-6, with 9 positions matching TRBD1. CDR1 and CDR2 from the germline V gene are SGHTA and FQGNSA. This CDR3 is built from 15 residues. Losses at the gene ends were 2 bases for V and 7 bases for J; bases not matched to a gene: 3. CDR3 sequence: CASSLSGQGNSPLHF. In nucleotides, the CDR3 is TGTGCCAGCAGCTTAAGCGGACAGGGGAATTCACCCCTCCACTTT.

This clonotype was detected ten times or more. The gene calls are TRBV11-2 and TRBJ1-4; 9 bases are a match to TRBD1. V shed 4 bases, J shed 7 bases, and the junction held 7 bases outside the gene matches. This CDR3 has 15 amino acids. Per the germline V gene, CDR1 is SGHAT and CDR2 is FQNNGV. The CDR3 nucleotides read TGTGCCAGCAGCTCAGAGGGGACAGGGTCTGAAAAACTGTTTTTT. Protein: CASSSEGTGSEKLFF.

The CDR3 protein is CASTPGQELYEQFF. DNA for the CDR3: TGTGCCAGCACACCGGGACAGGAACTTTATGAGCAGTTCTTC. The chain has TRBV12-3 or TRBV12-4 and TRBJ2-1; the match to TRBD1 covers 8 bases. CDR3 size: 14 residues. V lost 7 bases and J lost 8; bases outside the gene matches: 10.

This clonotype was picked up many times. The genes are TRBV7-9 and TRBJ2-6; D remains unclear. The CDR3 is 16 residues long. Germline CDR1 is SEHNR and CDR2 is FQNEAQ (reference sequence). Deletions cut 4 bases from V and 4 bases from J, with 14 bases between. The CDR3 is CASSSLGQLGANVLTF. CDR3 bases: TGTGCCAGCAGCTCCCTCGGGCAGCTCGGGGCCAACGTCCTGACTTTC.

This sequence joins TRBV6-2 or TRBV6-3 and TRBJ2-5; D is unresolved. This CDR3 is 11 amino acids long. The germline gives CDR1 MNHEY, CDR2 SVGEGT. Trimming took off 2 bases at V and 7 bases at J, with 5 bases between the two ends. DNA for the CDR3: TGTGCCAGCAGTTACCCAGGGACCCAGTACTTC. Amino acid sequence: CASSYPGTQYF.

CDR3 nucleotides: TGCAGTGCTAGAGGCACCCTAGCGGGAGTGGATGAGCAGTTCTTC. It yields the protein CSARGTLAGVDEQFF. The rearrangement uses TRBV20-1 and TRBJ2-1; the match to TRBD2 covers 10 bases. The V segment lost 1 base and the J segment 8 bases; nucleotides outside the gene matches: 8. The CDR3 spans 15 residues. The germline V gene encodes CDR1 DFQATT and CDR2 SNEGSKA (reference sequence).

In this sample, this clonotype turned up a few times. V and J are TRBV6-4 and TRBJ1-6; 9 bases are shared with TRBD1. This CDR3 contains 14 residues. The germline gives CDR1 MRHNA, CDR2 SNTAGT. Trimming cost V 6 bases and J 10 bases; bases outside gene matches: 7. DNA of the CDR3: TGTGCCAGCAGCTCAACAGGGGGCGAGTCACCCCTCCACTTT. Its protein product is CASSSTGGESPLHF.

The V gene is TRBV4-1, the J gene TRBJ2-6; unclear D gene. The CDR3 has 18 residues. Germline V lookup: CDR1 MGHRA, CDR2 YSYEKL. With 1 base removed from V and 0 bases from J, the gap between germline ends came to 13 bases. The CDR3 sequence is CASSQALRTGSGANVLTF. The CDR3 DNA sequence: TGCGCCAGCAGCCAAGCCCTAAGGACGGGCTCTGGGGCCAACGTCCTGACTTTC.

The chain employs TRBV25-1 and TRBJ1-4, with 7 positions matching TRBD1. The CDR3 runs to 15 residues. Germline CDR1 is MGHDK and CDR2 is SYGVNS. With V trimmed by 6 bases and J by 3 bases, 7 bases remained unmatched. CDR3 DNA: TGTGCCAGCAGCCCCACCACAGGGGCTAATGAAAAACTGTTTTTT. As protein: CASSPTTGANEKLFF.

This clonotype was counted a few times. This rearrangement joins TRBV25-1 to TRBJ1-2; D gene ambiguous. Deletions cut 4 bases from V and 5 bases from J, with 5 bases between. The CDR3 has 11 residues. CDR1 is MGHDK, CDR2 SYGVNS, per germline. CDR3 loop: CASSGGYGYTF. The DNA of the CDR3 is TGTGCCAGCAGTGGCGGATATGGCTACACCTTC.

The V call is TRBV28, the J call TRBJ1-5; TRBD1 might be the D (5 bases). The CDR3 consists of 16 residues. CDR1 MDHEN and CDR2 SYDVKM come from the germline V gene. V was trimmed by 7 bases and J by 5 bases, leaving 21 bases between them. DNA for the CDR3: TGTGCCAGCAATATCCGGACAACCAGAGTAGATCAGCCCCAGCATTTT. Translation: CASNIRTTRVDQPQHF. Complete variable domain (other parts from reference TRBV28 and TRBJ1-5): DVKVTQSSRYLVKRTGEKVFLECVQDMDHENMFWYRQDPGLGLRLIYFSYDVKMKEKGDIPEGYSVSREKKERFSLILESASTNQTSMYLCASNIRTTRVDQPQHFGDGTRLSIL.

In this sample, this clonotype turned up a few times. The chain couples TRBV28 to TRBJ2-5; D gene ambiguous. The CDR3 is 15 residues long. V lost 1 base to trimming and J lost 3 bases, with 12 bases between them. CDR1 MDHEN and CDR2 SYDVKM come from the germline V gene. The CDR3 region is CASSLSSLGKETQYF. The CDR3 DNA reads TGTGCCAGCAGTTTATCGAGCCTGGGGAAAGAGACCCAGTACTTC.

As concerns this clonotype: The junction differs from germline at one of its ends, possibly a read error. The CDR3 DNA sequence: TGTGCCAGCAGCTTGGACCCAAGGGGGAACACTGAAGCTTTCTTT. This gives the protein CASSLDPRGNTEAFF. This rearrangement joins TRBV5-3 to TRBJ1-1, with TRBD1 as a possible D gene (5 bases). TRBV5-3 is marked as an open reading frame, function uncertain. The CDR3 sequence is 15 residues long.

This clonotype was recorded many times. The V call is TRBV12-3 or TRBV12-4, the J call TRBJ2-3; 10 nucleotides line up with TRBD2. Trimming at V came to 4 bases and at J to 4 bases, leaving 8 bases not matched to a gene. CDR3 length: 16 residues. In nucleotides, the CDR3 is TGTGCCAGCAGTTCTACTAGCGGGGAAAGCGCAGATACGCAGTATTTT. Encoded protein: CASSSTSGESADTQYF.

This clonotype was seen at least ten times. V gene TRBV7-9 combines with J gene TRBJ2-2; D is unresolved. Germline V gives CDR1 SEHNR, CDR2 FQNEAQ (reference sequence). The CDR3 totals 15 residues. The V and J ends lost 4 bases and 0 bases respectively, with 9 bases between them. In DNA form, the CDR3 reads TGTGCCAGCAGCTCAGGCGGACCGAACACCGGGGAGCTGTTTTTT. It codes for CASSSGGPNTGELFF.

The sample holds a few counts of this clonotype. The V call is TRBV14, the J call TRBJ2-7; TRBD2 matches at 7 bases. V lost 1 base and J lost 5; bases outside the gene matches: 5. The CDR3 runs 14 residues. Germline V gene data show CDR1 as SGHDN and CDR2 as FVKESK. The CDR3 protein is CASSQALAFDEQYF. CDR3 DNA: TGTGCCAGCAGCCAAGCACTAGCGTTCGACGAGCAGTACTTC.

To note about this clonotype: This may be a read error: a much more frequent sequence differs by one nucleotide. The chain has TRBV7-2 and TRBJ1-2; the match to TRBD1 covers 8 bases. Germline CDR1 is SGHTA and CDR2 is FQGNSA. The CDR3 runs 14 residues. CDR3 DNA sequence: TGTGACAGCAGCCCCGGACAGGGTGAATATGGCTACACCTTC. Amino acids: CDSSPGQGEYGYTF.

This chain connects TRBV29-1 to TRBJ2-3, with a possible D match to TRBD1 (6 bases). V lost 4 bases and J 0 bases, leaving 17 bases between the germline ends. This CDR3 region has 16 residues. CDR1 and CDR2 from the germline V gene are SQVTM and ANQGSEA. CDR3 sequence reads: CSVGGTRQASTDTQYF. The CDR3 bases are TGCAGCGTTGGGGGGACAAGGCAGGCTAGCACAGATACGCAGTATTTT.

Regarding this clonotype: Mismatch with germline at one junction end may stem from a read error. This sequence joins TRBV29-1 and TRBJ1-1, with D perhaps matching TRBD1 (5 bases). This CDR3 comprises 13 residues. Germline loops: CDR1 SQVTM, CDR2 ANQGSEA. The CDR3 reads CRVGAGRNTEAFF. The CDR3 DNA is TGCAGGGTTGGGGCAGGTAGGAACACTGAAGCTTTCTTT.

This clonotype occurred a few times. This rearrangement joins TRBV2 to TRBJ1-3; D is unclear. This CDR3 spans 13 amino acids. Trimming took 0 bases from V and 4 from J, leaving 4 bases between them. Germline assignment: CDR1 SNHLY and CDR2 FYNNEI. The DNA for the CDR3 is TGTGCCAGCAGTGAAGCGACGGGAAACACCATATATTTT. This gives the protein CASSEATGNTIYF.

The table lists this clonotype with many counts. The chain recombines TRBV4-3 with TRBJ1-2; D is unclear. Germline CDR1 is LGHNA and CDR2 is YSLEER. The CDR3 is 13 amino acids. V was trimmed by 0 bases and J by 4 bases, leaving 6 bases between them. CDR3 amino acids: CASSQDRSYGYTF. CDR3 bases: TGCGCCAGCAGCCAAGATCGCAGCTATGGCTACACCTTC.

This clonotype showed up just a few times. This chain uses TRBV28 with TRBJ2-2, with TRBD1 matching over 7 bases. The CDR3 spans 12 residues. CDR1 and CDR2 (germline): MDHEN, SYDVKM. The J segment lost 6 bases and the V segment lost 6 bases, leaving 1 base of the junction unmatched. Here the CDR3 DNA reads TGTGCCAGCAGACAGGGGCCCGGGGAGCTGTTTTTT. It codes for CASRQGPGELFF.

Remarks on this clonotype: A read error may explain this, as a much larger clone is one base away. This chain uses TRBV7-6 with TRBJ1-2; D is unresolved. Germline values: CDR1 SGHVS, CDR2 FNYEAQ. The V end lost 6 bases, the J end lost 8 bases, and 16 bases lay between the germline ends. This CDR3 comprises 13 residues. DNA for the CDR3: TGTGCCAGCAGACCTTTTTCGGGAGGAGGCTACACCTTC. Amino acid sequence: CASRPFSGGGYTF.

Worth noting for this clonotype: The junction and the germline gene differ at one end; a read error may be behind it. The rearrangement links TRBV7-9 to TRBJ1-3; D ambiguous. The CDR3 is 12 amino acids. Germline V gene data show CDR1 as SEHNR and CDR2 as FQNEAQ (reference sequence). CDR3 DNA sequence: TGTGCCAGCAGCTTAAATGGAGACACCATATATTTT. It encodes CASSLNGDTIYF.

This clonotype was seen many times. CDR3 loop: CASSERQGTNEKLFF. The CDR3 nucleotides are TGTGCCAGCAGCGAACGTCAGGGGACTAATGAAAAACTGTTTTTT. The chain combines TRBV7-9 with TRBJ1-4; tentatively, D is TRBD1 (6 bases). V shed 5 bases and J shed 2 bases, with 12 bases lying between them. This CDR3 has 15 amino acids. Germline loops: CDR1 SEHNR, CDR2 FQNEAQ (reference sequence). The full variable domain, completed using reference TRBV7-9 and TRBJ1-4, is DTGVSQNPRHKITKRGQNVTFRCDPISEHNRLYWYRQTLGQGPEFLTYFQNEAQLEKSRLLSDRFSAERPKGSFSTLEIQRTEQGDSAMYLCASSERQGTNEKLFFGSGTQLSVL.

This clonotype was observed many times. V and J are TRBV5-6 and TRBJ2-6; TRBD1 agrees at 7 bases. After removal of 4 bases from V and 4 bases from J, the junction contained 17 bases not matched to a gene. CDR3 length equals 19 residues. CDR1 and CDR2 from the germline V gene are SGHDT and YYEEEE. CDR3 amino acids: CASSPRRGQLALGANVLTF. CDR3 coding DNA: TGTGCCAGCAGCCCTCGCCGGGGACAGCTCGCGCTCGGGGCCAACGTCCTGACTTTC.